This entry lists 22 T cell receptor beta chains sequenced from one sample in a study of cytomegalovirus exposure and HLA in healthy donors. Data came from immunoSEQ multiplex PCR; TCRdb stores just in-frame clones and leaves some out. This sample has under 80,000 clones, with about 89% found just once. Material for sequencing was PBMCs. These receptors were taken from a woman younger than 35 in good health and CMV-seronegative.

CDR3 in DNA: TGTGCCAGCAGCAGGAGCGGGGTCTCGTCCGGGGAGCTGTTTTTT. Amino acid sequence: CASSRSGVSSGELFF. This chain joins TRBV7-8 and TRBJ2-2; 7 nucleotides line up with TRBD2. Germline V CDR1 and CDR2: SGHVS, FQNEAQ. V lost 5 bases, J lost 6 bases, and 9 bases stayed unmatched. The length of the CDR3 is 15 residues.

V is TRBV4-1 and J is TRBJ1-6; D not certain. In germline, CDR1 is MGHRA, CDR2 YSYEKL. The length of the CDR3 is 18 residues. V dropped 0 bases and J dropped 2 bases, with 14 bases sitting between them. The CDR3 bases are TGCGCCAGCAGCCAAGAATTAGGCAAGGGAGCCTATAATTCACCCCTCCACTTT. It is translated as CASSQELGKGAYNSPLHF.

The gene calls are TRBV11-2 and TRBJ2-7; D unclear. CDR3 length: 12 residues. Trimming left V 4 bases short and J 0 bases short, with 4 bases between. Per the germline V gene, CDR1 is SGHAT and CDR2 is FQNNGV. CDR3 sequence reads: CASSSYSYEQYF. The CDR3 nucleotides read TGTGCCAGCAGCTCCTACTCCTACGAGCAGTACTTC.

This rearrangement joins TRBV6-1 to TRBJ2-7; tentative D call: TRBD1 (5 bases). CDR3 length: 14 amino acids. Germline values: CDR1 MNHNS, CDR2 SASEGT. The V and J ends lost 3 bases and 3 bases respectively, with 12 bases between them. The CDR3, as DNA: TGTGCCAGCAGTGACACAGGACGGCTCTACGAGCAGTACTTC. Its translation: CASSDTGRLYEQYF.

The V call is TRBV7-6, the J call TRBJ2-5, with 7 bases aligning to TRBD1. Trimming took 1 base from V and 5 from J; bases not matched to a gene: 4. There are 14 residues in the CDR3. The germline V gene encodes CDR1 SGHVS and CDR2 FNYEAQ. CDR3 in DNA: TGTGCCAGCAGCTTAGGAGGGGGCGCGGAGACCCAGTACTTC. Amino acid sequence: CASSLGGGAETQYF.

The chain is built from TRBV6-5 and TRBJ2-7; a possible D gene is TRBD1 (6 bases). V dropped 5 bases and J dropped 4 bases, with 18 bases sitting between them. CDR3 size: 15 residues. The germline V gene has CDR1 MNHEY and CDR2 SVGAGI. The CDR3 DNA follows: TGTGCCAGCAGTCGTACGCCGGGACACATTTACGAGCAGTACTTC. This translates into CASSRTPGHIYEQYF.

The CDR3 DNA reads TGTGCCACCAGTCCGGGACAGGGTAGAGGAAACACCATATATTTT. Protein sequence: CATSPGQGRGNTIYF. The chain couples TRBV19 to TRBJ1-3; 9 bases fit TRBD1. CDR3 length: 15 residues. Germline values: CDR1 LNHDA, CDR2 SQIVND (reference sequence). With V trimmed by 10 bases and J by 4 bases, 11 bases remained unmatched.

J is TRBJ2-7 and V is TRBV7-6; 8 nucleotides line up with TRBD2. This CDR3 has 17 residues. Per the germline V gene, CDR1 is SGHVS and CDR2 is FNYEAQ. The trim removed 1 base at V and 2 bases at J, leaving 10 bases unmatched. In DNA, the CDR3 is TGTGCCAGCAGCTTAGGGTCGGGGGGGCGCGAAACCTACGAGCAGTACTTC. It yields the protein CASSLGSGGRETYEQYF.

V and J are TRBV6-6 and TRBJ1-1; D is unclear. V gave up 0 bases and J gave up 7 bases, with 6 bases separating them. Germline V gives CDR1 MNHNY, CDR2 SVGAGI (reference sequence). This CDR3 has 12 residues. CDR3 bases: TGTGCCAGCAGTTACTCTTTAGATGAAGCTTTCTTT. It specifies CASSYSLDEAFF.

The V gene is TRBV28, the J gene TRBJ1-1; D may be TRBD1 (5 bases). The CDR3 is 12 amino acids. Trimming took off 6 bases at V and 5 bases at J, with 10 bases between the two ends. In germline, CDR1 is MDHEN, CDR2 SYDVKM. The CDR3 protein is CASRSQETEAFF. The DNA of the CDR3 is TGTGCCAGCAGATCACAGGAAACTGAAGCTTTCTTT.

The chain is built from TRBV7-2 and TRBJ2-2; maybe TRBD2 (5 bases). The CDR3 totals 14 residues. The V end was cut by 1 base, the J end by 9 bases, with 12 bases between. From germline, CDR1 is SGHTA and CDR2 FQGNSA. CDR3 loop: CASSLESGFRELFF. DNA for the CDR3: TGTGCCAGCAGCTTAGAAAGCGGCTTTCGGGAGCTGTTTTTT.

A note on this clone: At one boundary the junction diverges from the germline segment, which might be a read error. V is TRBV27 and J is TRBJ1-3; D ambiguous. CDR3 length: 13 amino acids. CDR1 and CDR2 from the germline V gene are MNHEY and SMNVEV (reference sequence). The CDR3, as DNA: TGTACCAGCAGTTATAGCTCTGGAAACACCATATATTTT. Translation gives CTSSYSSGNTIYF.

This clone has just one count. The CDR3 loop is CASSSVLGGGETQYF. The CDR3 DNA follows: TGCGCCAGCAGCTCCGTTCTAGGCGGAGGGGAGACCCAGTACTTC. The chain links TRBV5-1 to TRBJ2-5; D may be TRBD2 (6 bases). This CDR3 is 15 amino acids long. Trimming took 3 bases from V and 5 from J, leaving 17 bases between them. Germline values: CDR1 SGHRS, CDR2 YFSETQ. Filled out from reference TRBV5-1 and TRBJ2-5, the complete variable domain reads KAGVTQTPRYLIKTRGQQVTLSCSPISGHRSVSWYQQTPGQGLQFLFEYFSETQRNKGNFPGRFSGRQFSNSRSEMNVSTLELGDSALYLCASSSVLGGGETQYFGPGTRLLVL.

This chain uses TRBV15 with TRBJ2-2; D uncertain. V was trimmed by 4 bases and J by 7 bases, leaving 13 bases between them. Germline values: CDR1 LNHNV, CDR2 YYDKDF (reference sequence). CDR3 size: 14 residues. CDR3 residues: CATSTEMSLGELFF. CDR3 coding DNA: TGTGCCACCAGCACGGAGATGAGTCTCGGGGAGCTGTTTTTT.

A single count supports this clone. This chain connects TRBV19 to TRBJ1-2; D is unclear. With 6 bases removed from V and 4 bases from J, the gap between germline ends came to 12 bases. Germline CDR1 reads LNHDA; CDR2 reads SQIVND (reference sequence). The CDR3 sequence is 13 residues long. The CDR3: CASRARRGYGYTF. The DNA of the CDR3 is TGTGCCAGTAGGGCCCGGCGCGGCTATGGCTACACCTTC.

The chain links TRBV9 to TRBJ2-5, with D possibly TRBD1 on 6 matching bases. The V and J ends lost 3 bases and 0 bases respectively, with 9 bases between them. CDR3 length: 14 amino acids. Germline assignment: CDR1 SGDLS and CDR2 YYNGEE. The CDR3 reads CASSEQGYQETQYF. CDR3 coding DNA: TGTGCCAGCAGCGAACAGGGTTACCAAGAGACCCAGTACTTC.

The chain has TRBV11-2 and TRBJ2-2; D remains ambiguous. CDR3 length: 15 residues. CDR1 SGHAT and CDR2 FQNNGV come from the germline V gene. V was shortened by 1 base and J by 4 bases, with 10 bases between the two germline ends. The CDR3: CASSLVYRSTGELFF. In DNA, the CDR3 is TGTGCCAGCAGCTTAGTTTACCGTAGCACCGGGGAGCTGTTTTTT.

The chain couples TRBV5-8 to TRBJ2-3; D ambiguous. Germline CDR1 is SGHTS and CDR2 is YDEGEE. This CDR3 has 18 residues. The V end lost 0 bases, the J end lost 0 bases, and 17 bases lay between the germline ends. CDR3 region: CASSLATKQTRSTDTQYF. The CDR3 bases are TGTGCCAGCAGCTTGGCCACAAAACAGACAAGAAGCACAGATACGCAGTATTTT.

The chain employs TRBV4-1 and TRBJ2-2, with 7 nucleotides matching TRBD1. V lost 0 bases, J lost 3 bases, and 13 bases stayed unmatched. Germline V lookup: CDR1 MGHRA, CDR2 YSYEKL. The CDR3 extends over 19 amino acids. CDR3 in DNA: TGCGCCAGCAGCCAAGATTGGGGGACCGCCGGGACAGACACCGGGGAGCTGTTTTTT. Translating gives CASSQDWGTAGTDTGELFF.

The J gene is TRBJ2-2, the V gene TRBV28; TRBD2 matches 13 bases. V dropped 4 bases and J dropped 2; count of bases not matched to a gene: 4. Germline V gene data show CDR1 as MDHEN and CDR2 as SYDVKM. CDR3 size: 17 residues. The CDR3 nucleotides are TGTGCCAGCAGTTCGCTGGGACTAGCGGGAAACACCGGGGAGCTGTTTTTT. It encodes CASSSLGLAGNTGELFF. The complete variable domain, with remaining parts taken from reference TRBV28 and TRBJ2-2, reads DVKVTQSSRYLVKRTGEKVFLECVQDMDHENMFWYRQDPGLGLRLIYFSYDVKMKEKGDIPEGYSVSREKKERFSLILESASTNQTSMYLCASSSLGLAGNTGELFFGEGSRLTVL.

Only one count was recorded for this clone. The rearrangement uses TRBV20-1 and TRBJ1-1; no reliable D call. The CDR3 consists of 10 residues. Per the germline V gene, CDR1 is DFQATT and CDR2 is SNEGSKA (reference sequence). The V end was cut by 6 bases, the J end by 6 bases, with 8 bases between. The CDR3 region is CSAPIAEAFF. CDR3 sequence (DNA): TGCAGTGCCCCCATTGCTGAAGCTTTCTTT.

This clone was seen once. The rearrangement joins TRBV19 to TRBJ2-1, with 8 bases identical to TRBD2. The CDR3 runs 15 residues. V lost 6 bases and J lost 8; bases outside the gene matches: 12. Per the germline V gene, CDR1 is LNHDA and CDR2 is SQIVND (reference sequence). As DNA, the CDR3 is TGTGCCAGTAGACTCGGGGCTAGCGGGTTGTATGAGCAGTTCTTC. This translates into CASRLGASGLYEQFF.